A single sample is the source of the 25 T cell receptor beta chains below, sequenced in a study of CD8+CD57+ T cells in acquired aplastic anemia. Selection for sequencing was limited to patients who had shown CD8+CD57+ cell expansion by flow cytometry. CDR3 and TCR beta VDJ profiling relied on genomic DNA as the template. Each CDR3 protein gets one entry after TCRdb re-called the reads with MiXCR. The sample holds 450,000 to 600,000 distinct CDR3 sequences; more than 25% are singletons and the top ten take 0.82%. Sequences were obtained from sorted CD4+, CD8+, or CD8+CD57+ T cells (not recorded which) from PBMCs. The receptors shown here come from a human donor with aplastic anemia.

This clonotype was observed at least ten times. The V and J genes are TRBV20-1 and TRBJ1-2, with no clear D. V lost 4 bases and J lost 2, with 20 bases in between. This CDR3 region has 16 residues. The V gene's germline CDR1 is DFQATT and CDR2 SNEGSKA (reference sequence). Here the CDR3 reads CSATDTAAMGNYGYTF. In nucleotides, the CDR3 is TGCAGTGCTACCGACACCGCAGCAATGGGGAACTATGGCTACACCTTC.

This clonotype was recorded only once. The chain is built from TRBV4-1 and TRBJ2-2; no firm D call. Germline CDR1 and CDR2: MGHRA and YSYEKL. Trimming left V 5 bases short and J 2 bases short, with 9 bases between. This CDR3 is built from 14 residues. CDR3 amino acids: CASSYFLNTGELFF. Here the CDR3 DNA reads TGCGCCAGCAGCTACTTCTTAAACACCGGGGAGCTGTTTTTT.

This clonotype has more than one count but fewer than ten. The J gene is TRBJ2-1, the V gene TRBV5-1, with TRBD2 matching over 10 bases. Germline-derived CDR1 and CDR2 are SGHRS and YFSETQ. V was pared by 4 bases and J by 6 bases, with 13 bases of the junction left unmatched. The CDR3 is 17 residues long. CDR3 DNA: TGCGCCAGCAGCGCGGGAAAAGCGGGAGGGCCAATCAATGAGCAGTTCTTC. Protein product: CASSAGKAGGPINEQFF.

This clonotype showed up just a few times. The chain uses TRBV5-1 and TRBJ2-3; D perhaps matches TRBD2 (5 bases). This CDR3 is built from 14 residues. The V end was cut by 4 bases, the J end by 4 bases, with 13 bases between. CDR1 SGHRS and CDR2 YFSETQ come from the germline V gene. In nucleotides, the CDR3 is TGCGCCAGCAGCCCTGATAGCGTAGCAGATACGCAGTATTTT. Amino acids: CASSPDSVADTQYF.

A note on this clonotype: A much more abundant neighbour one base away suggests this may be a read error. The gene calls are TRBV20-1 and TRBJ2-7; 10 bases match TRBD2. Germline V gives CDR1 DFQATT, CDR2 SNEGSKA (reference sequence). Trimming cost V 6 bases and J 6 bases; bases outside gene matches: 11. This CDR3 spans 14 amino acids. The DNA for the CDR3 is TGCAGTGCCCCGAATGAACTAGCGGGACGCGAGCAGTACTTC. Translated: CSAPNELAGREQYF.

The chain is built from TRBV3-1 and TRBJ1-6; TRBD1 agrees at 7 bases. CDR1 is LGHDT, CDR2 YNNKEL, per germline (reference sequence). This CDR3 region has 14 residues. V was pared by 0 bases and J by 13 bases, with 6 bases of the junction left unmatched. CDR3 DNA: TGTGCCAGCAGCCAAGAGGGGGACAGTATCCCCCTCCACTTT. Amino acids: CASSQEGDSIPLHF.

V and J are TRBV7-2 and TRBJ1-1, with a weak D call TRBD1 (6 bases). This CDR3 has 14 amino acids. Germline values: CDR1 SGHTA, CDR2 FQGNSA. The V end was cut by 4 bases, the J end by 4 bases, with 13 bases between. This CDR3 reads CASSWTVWGTEAFF. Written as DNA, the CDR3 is TGTGCCAGCAGCTGGACAGTATGGGGCACTGAAGCTTTCTTT.

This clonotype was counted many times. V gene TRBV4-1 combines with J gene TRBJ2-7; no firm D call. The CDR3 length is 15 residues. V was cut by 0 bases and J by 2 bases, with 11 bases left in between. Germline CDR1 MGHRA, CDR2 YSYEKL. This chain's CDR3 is CASSQEVHPTYEQYF. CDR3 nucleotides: TGCGCCAGCAGCCAAGAGGTACATCCAACCTACGAGCAGTACTTC.

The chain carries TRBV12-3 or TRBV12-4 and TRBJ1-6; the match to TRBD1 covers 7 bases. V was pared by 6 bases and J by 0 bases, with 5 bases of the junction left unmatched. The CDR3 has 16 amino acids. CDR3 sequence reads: CASRAGGSSYNSPLHF. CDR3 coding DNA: TGTGCCAGCAGGGCAGGGGGGAGCTCCTATAATTCACCCCTCCACTTT.

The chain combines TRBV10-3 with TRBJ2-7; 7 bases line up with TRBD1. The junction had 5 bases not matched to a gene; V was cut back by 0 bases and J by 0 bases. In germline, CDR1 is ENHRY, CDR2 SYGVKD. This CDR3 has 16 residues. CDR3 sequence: CAISESIGTASYEQYF. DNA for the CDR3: TGTGCCATCAGTGAGTCGATTGGGACAGCCTCCTACGAGCAGTACTTC.

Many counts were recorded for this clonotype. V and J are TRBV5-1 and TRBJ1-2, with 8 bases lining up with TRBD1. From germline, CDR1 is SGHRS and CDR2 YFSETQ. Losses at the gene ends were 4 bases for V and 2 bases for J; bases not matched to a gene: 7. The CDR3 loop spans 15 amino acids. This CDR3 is CASSTRQGLNYGYTF. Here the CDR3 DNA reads TGCGCCAGCAGCACGCGACAGGGGCTCAACTATGGCTACACCTTC.

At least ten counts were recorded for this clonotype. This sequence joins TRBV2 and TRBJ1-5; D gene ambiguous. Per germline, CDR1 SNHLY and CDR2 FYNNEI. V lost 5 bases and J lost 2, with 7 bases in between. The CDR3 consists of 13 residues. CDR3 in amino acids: CASSFKGNQPQHF. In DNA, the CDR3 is TGTGCCAGCAGTTTTAAGGGCAATCAGCCCCAGCATTTT.

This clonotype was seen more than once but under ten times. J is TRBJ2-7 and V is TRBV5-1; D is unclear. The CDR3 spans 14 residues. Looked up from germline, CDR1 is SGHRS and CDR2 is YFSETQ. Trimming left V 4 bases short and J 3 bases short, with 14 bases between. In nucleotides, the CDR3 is TGCGCCAGCAGCAAAAAGCAGGAAAGCTACGAGCAGTACTTC. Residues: CASSKKQESYEQYF. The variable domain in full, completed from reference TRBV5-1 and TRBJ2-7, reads KAGVTQTPRYLIKTRGQQVTLSCSPISGHRSVSWYQQTPGQGLQFLFEYFSETQRNKGNFPGRFSGRQFSNSRSEMNVSTLELGDSALYLCASSKKQESYEQYFGPGTRLTVT.

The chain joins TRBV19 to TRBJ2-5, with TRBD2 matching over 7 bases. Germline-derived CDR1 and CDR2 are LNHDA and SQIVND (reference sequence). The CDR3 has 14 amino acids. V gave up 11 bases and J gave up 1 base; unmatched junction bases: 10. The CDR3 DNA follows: TGTGCCGCTAAGGAGCGGGGTGGCCAAGAGACCCAGTACTTC. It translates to CAAKERGGQETQYF.

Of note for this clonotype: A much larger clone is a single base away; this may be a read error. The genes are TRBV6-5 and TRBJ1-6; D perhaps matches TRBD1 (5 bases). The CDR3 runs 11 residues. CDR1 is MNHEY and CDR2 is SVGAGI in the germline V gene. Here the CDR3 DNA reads TGTGCCAGCAGTTACGAGGGACCCTTCCACTTT. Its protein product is CASSYEGPFHF.

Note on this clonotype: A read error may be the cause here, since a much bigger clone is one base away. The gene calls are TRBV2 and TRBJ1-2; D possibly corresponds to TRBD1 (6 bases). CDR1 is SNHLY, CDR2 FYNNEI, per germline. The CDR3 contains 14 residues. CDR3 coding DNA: TGTGCCAGCAGTTGGCTGGGACATGAGGATGGCTGCACCTTC. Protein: CASSWLGHEDGCTF. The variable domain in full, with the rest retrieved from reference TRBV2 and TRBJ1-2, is EPEVTQTPSHQVTQMGQEVILRCVPISNHLYFYWYRQILGQKVEFLVSFYNNEISEKSEIFDDQFSVERPDGSNFTLKIRSTKLEDSAMYFCASSWLGHEDGCTFGSGTRLTVV.

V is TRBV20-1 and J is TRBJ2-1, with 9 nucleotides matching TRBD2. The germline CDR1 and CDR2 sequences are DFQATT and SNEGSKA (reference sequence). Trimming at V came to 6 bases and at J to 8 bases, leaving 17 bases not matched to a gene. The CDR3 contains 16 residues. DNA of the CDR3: TGCAGTGCCACAAGTTTGTCTAGCGGGGTTGAGGATGAGCAGTTCTTC. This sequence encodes CSATSLSSGVEDEQFF.

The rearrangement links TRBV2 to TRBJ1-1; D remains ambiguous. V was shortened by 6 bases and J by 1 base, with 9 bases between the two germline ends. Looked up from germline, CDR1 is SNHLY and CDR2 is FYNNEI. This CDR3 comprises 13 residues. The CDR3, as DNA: TGTGCCAGCAGCTCCGACTGGAACACTGAAGCTTTCTTT. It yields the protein CASSSDWNTEAFF.

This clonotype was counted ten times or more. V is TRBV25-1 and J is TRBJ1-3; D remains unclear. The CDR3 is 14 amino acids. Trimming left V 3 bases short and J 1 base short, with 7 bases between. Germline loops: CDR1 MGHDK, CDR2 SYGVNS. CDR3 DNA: TGTGCCAGCAGTGACCGGTCGTCTGGAAACACCATATATTTT. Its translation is CASSDRSSGNTIYF.

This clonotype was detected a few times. CDR3 nucleotide sequence: TGTGCCAGCAGGGCCGGCGACAGGGATGGCTACACCTTC. It translates to CASRAGDRDGYTF. The gene calls are TRBV11-1 and TRBJ1-2; 7 positions match TRBD1. Germline V CDR1 and CDR2: SGHAT, FQDESV (reference sequence). The CDR3 runs 13 residues. V gave up 6 bases and J gave up 6 bases; unmatched junction bases: 7.

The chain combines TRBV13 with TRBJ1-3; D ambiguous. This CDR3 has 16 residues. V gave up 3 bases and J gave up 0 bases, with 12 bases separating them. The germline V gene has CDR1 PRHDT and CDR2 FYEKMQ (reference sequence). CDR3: CASSFEGPSSGNTIYF. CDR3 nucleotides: TGTGCCAGCAGCTTTGAAGGGCCGAGCTCTGGAAACACCATATATTTT.

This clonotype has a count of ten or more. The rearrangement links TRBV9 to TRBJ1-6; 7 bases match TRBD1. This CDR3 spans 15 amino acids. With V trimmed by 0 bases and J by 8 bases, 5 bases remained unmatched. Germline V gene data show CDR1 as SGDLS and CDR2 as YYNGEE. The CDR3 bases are TGTGCCAGCAGCGTAGGACAGGGAGAAGATTCACCCCTCCACTTT. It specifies CASSVGQGEDSPLHF.

Here the CDR3 DNA reads TGTGCCATCAGCCCCAGTTCGGATTCACCCCTCCACTTT. Encoded protein: CAISPSSDSPLHF. The chain employs TRBV10-3 and TRBJ1-6; D gene uncertain. With 6 bases removed from V and 8 bases from J, the gap between germline ends came to 11 bases. The CDR3 length is 13 residues. Germline V gene sequence: CDR1 ENHRY, CDR2 SYGVKD.

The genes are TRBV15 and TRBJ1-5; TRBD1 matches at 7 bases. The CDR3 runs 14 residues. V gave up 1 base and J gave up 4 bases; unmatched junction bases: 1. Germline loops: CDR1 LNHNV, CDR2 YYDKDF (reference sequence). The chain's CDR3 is CATSRAGGNQPQHF. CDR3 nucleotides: TGTGCCACCAGCAGAGCAGGGGGTAATCAGCCCCAGCATTTT.

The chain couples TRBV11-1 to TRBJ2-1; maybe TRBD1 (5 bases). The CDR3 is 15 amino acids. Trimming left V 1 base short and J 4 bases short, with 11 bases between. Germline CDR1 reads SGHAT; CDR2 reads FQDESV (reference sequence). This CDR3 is CASSLGQGRYNEQFF. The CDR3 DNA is TGTGCCAGCAGCTTAGGGCAGGGAAGGTACAATGAGCAGTTCTTC.